The 17 T cell receptor beta chains below come from one sample, sequenced in a study of tissue T cells after allogeneic stem cell transplantation. The table came from immunoSEQ multiplex PCR; TCRdb's copy has only in-frame clones and leaves some out. The sample yields some 47,000 clones, about three quarters seen once. The sequenced sample consisted of sorted cells pooled from one or two spleens. Receptor source: a pool of C57BL/6 mice in good health.

In the case of this clone: Germline and genes here are mouse. Read coverage stops 1 residue before the CDR3 terminus; the germline J gene supplies the remainder. The gene calls are TRBV4 and TRBJ2-3; 10 nucleotides match TRBD2. V shed 4 bases and J 0 bases; nucleotides not matched to a gene: 7. CDR3 length: 17 residues. Germline V CDR1 and CDR2: LGHDT, YNNKQL (reference sequence). The DNA read from the CDR3 is TGTGCCAGCAGCTTCCGGGACTGGGGTCCTAGTGCAGAAACGCTGTAT. Encoded protein: CASSFRDWGPSAETLY. The whole CDR3 region reads CASSFRDWGPSAETLYF.

Remarks on this clone: Germline and genes here are mouse. The CDR3 end is not reached by the read, which stops 1 residue before it; the germline J gene fills it in. The chain combines TRBV12-1 with TRBJ2-1; 8 bases agree with TRBD2. The germline V gene encodes CDR1 SGHSN and CDR2 HYEKVE. The CDR3 sequence is 14 residues long. The V segment lost 3 bases and the J segment 2 bases; nucleotides outside the gene matches: 2. The CDR3 reads CASSVGGYYAEQFF. CDR3 DNA, as far as it was read: TGTGCCAGCTCTGTGGGGGGGTACTATGCTGAGCAGTTC.

Only one count was recorded for this clone. Mouse gene names and germline throughout. The read ends 1 residue early relative to the CDR3; the germline J gene fills the gap. V gene TRBV15 combines with J gene TRBJ2-3; TRBD2 matches at 11 bases. The CDR3 runs 15 residues. The trim removed 5 bases at V and 0 bases at J, leaving 1 base unmatched. From germline, CDR1 is SGHND and CDR2 FRSKSL. The chain's CDR3 is CASSGTGGSAETLYF. The CDR3 DNA, read in part, is TGTGCCAGCAGTGGGACTGGGGGAAGTGCAGAAACGCTGTAT.

This clone was counted once. Any gene name here is a mouse gene name. The read ends 1 residue shy of where the CDR3 ends; the end is completed using the germline J gene. V is TRBV5 and J is TRBJ1-1; possible D gene TRBD1, 6 bases. The V gene lost 3 bases and the J gene lost 11 bases, with 13 bases spanning the gap. Per the germline V gene, CDR1 is LGHNA and CDR2 is YNLKQL (reference sequence). The CDR3 length is 12 residues. The CDR3 reads CASSQHQGWVFF. CDR3 bases read: TGTGCCAGCAGCCAGCACCAGGGGTGGGTCTTC.

This clone turned up a few times. Genes and germline come from the mouse. Sequencing ends 1 residue short of the CDR3 end; the germline J gene provides the rest. This chain connects TRBV15 to TRBJ1-5; D is perhaps TRBD1 (6 bases). The CDR3 sequence is 13 residues long. In germline, CDR1 is SGHND, CDR2 FRSKSL. With 3 bases removed from V and 4 bases from J, the gap between germline ends came to 7 bases. The CDR3 is CASSLGQNQAPLF. Incomplete CDR3 DNA: TGTGCCAGCAGTTTGGGACAAAACCAGGCTCCGCTT.

In the case of this clone: One end of the junction is discordant with germline, which a read error may explain. The gene symbols are mouse symbols. The read ends 1 residue before the CDR3 terminus; that terminus is restored from the germline J gene. V and J are TRBV13-1 and TRBJ1-6; no firm D call. TRBJ1-6 is filed as an ORF, its function uncertain. Germline V lookup: CDR1 NSHNY, CDR2 SYGAGN. CDR3 size: 15 residues. The CDR3 protein is CAGSPGRSYNSPLYF. The sequenced part of the CDR3 DNA is TGTGCCGGCAGTCCCGGGCGTTCCTATAATTCGCCCCTCTAC.

Details on this clone: The listed genes are named as in mouse. The read finishes 1 residue shy of the CDR3 end, and the germline J gene is used to complete it. The chain carries TRBV2 and TRBJ2-3, with TRBD2 as a possible D gene (6 bases). Germline V gene data show CDR1 as LGHNA and CDR2 as YSYQKL. Trimming took 0 bases from V and 1 from J, leaving 11 bases between them. The CDR3 consists of 16 residues. Incomplete CDR3 DNA: TGTGCCAGCAGCCAAGATGGGGGAGGGGGTGCAGAAACGCTGTAT. The encoded protein is CASSQDGGGGAETLY. The entire CDR3 protein reads CASSQDGGGGAETLYF.

For this clone: All gene names here are mouse names. The DNA ends 1 residue before the CDR3 does, and the rest of the CDR3 is filled in from the germline J gene. The gene calls are TRBV29 and TRBJ2-7; D is possibly TRBD1 (6 bases). The V gene lost 2 bases and the J gene lost 7 bases, with 12 bases spanning the gap. CDR1 is MSHET and CDR2 is SYDVDS in the germline V gene. The CDR3 extends over 13 amino acids. CDR3 region: CASSLGRGGEQYF. Partial CDR3 DNA: TGTGCTAGCAGTTTAGGCAGGGGAGGGGAACAGTAC.

On this clone itself: These gene names are mouse names. The read terminates 1 residue ahead of where the CDR3 ends, so the germline J gene completes it. This rearrangement joins TRBV3 to TRBJ2-3, with TRBD2 identical over 7 bases. The CDR3 is made up of 16 amino acids. In germline, CDR1 is SNHLY, CDR2 FYNGKV (reference sequence). With V trimmed by 3 bases and J by 0 bases, 6 bases remained unmatched. CDR3 bases read: TGTGCCAGCAGCTTCGTCTGGGGGTCTAGTGCAGAAACGCTGTAT. Its protein is CASSFVWGSSAETLY. The full CDR3 is CASSFVWGSSAETLYF.

With regard to this clone: The gene symbols are mouse symbols. The read is 1 residue too short to cover the CDR3 end, so that end is filled in from the germline J gene. The chain is built from TRBV13-3 and TRBJ1-1; D gene uncertain. CDR3 size: 13 residues. Per the germline V gene, CDR1 is NNHDY and CDR2 is SYVADS. V lost 5 bases and J lost 4, with 12 bases in between. The CDR3 here is CASSPGGPTEVFF. Partial CDR3 DNA: TGTGCCAGCAGCCCCGGAGGGCCCACAGAAGTCTTC.

Comments on this clone: The gene names given are mouse names. The sequenced fragment ends 1 residue before the CDR3 boundary, so the rest is inferred from the germline J gene. This chain links TRBV20 with TRBJ2-5, with D perhaps matching TRBD1 (5 bases). CDR3 length: 13 amino acids. Germline assignment: CDR1 GFQATS and CDR2 STVNSAI. Trimming left V 2 bases short and J 3 bases short, with 9 bases between. This CDR3 reads CGARRGRQDTQYF. Partial CDR3 DNA: TGTGGTGCTAGGAGGGGAAGGCAAGACACCCAGTAC.

In regard to this clone: The gene symbols are mouse symbols. Read data end 1 residue before the CDR3 end; the end is taken from the germline J gene. V usage is TRBV4 and J usage is TRBJ2-1; TRBD2 agrees at 14 bases. Germline CDR1 is LGHDT and CDR2 is YNNKQL (reference sequence). This CDR3 has 13 amino acids. V trimming: 4 bases; J trimming: 10 bases; junction bases outside the gene matches: 0. CDR3 DNA (partial): TGTGCCAGCAGCTGGGACTGGGGGGGCGAGCAGTTC. Its protein is CASSWDWGGEQF. The full-length CDR3 reads as CASSWDWGGEQFF.

With respect to this clone: The germline and genes are mouse ones. The read terminates 1 residue ahead of where the CDR3 ends, so the germline J gene completes it. The chain has TRBV5 and TRBJ2-2; TRBD2 agrees at 9 bases. Unmatched junction bases numbered 3, after V lost 6 bases and J lost 1 base. Germline V gene sequence: CDR1 LGHNA, CDR2 YNLKQL (reference sequence). The CDR3 is 15 residues long. The CDR3 here is CASSPGLGNTGQLYF. CDR3 DNA, as far as it was read: TGTGCCAGCAGTCCGGGACTGGGAAACACCGGGCAGCTCTAC.

This clone was observed once. Gene names and germline match the mouse. Read data end 1 residue before the CDR3 end; the end is taken from the germline J gene. The V gene is TRBV31, the J gene TRBJ2-5; TRBD2 agrees at 7 bases. Per germline, CDR1 GKSSPN and CDR2 SITVG. This CDR3 is 13 amino acids long. V shed 1 base and J 5 bases; nucleotides not matched to a gene: 3. The sequenced part of the CDR3 DNA is TGTGCCTGGAGTCAGGGACTGCGAGACACCCAGTAC. Translation: CAWSQGLRDTQY. The CDR3 in its entirety is CAWSQGLRDTQYF.

For this clone: Mouse names are used for the genes. The CDR3 end lies 1 residue beyond the end of the read and is filled in from the germline J gene. The chain is built from TRBV29 and TRBJ1-2; D is unclear. The CDR3 has 13 residues. Germline lookup yields CDR1 MSHET and CDR2 SYDVDS. V was trimmed by 4 bases and J by 1 base, leaving 7 bases between them. The CDR3 DNA, read in part, is TGTGCTAGCAGTTCCGGCGGAAACTCCGACTACACC. Its translation: CASSSGGNSDYT. The full-length CDR3 reads as CASSSGGNSDYTF.

As to this clone: Mouse gene names and germline throughout. The sequenced fragment ends 1 residue before the CDR3 boundary, so the rest is inferred from the germline J gene. The chain employs TRBV13-2 and TRBJ1-4, with D unclear. CDR1 and CDR2 (germline): NNHNN, SYGAGS (reference sequence). Trimming stripped 0 bases from V and 4 bases from J, with 4 bases between. The length of the CDR3 is 13 residues. The CDR3 spells CASGDGHNERLFF. The DNA read from the CDR3 is TGTGCCAGCGGTGATGGACACAACGAAAGATTATTT.

With respect to this clone: Each gene name is a mouse one. The CDR3 end falls 1 residue outside the read, so it is completed with the germline J gene. V is TRBV13-2 and J is TRBJ2-7, with 9 bases that match TRBD1. Germline V gene data show CDR1 as NNHNN and CDR2 as SYGAGS (reference sequence). V lost 5 bases to trimming and J lost 4 bases; unmatched junction nucleotides: 4. The CDR3 is made up of 13 amino acids. Here the CDR3 reads CASGRDRVYEQYF. CDR3 DNA (partial): TGTGCCAGCGGGAGGGACAGGGTGTATGAACAGTAC.